The T cell receptor (beta chain) under discussion was sequenced for a study of T cells in Graves' hyperthyroidism and ophthalmopathy. CDR1 is SQVTM and CDR2 is ANQGSEA in the germline V gene. This CDR3 region has 10 residues. V was pared by 4 bases and J by 4 bases, with 4 bases between. This clonotype has ten or more counts. Regions amplified from RNA transcripts were the TCR beta CDR3 regions. Initially, a first-round RT-PCR of the TCR CDR3 employed the HTBI primer set. Via MiXCR, TCRdb re-called the multiplex PCR reads, giving one row per CDR3 protein. The sample has approximately 630,000 distinct CDR3 sequences, under 20% seen once. Clinical symptoms, serum thyroxine and TRAb, thyroid ultrasound and orbital computed tomography together formed the diagnostic basis.

This clonotype was obtained from a woman in her 30s with Graves' hyperthyroidism. The chain combines TRBV29-1 with TRBJ1-1; D not certain. Sequencing was carried out using blood. The CDR3 here is CSVGGTEAFF. The CDR3 nucleotides read TGCAGCGTTGGTGGCACTGAAGCTTTCTTT.